This T cell receptor (beta chain) was identified during a study of identifying expanded T cells in peripheral blood. Findings of the study overall: Approximately two-week clone count variance significantly increased as total template count grew. Over two and four weeks, about 15 and 19 clones changed, versus 1.2 between replicates.

No infections or other immune events were documented during collection. About this clone: The antigen is unknown.

CDR1 KGHSH and CDR2 LQKENI come from the germline V gene. Trimming pared 6 bases from V and 2 bases from J, leaving 11 bases between. The length of the CDR3 is 14 residues. The assay was immunoSEQ multiplex PCR, and TCRdb's table has in-frame clones only and misses some. The repertoire has 83,000 or so clones, more than 70% of them found once; the top ten carry roughly 3.8%. The source is a person between 18 and 75 years old in good health. The sequencing input was blood. The chain carries TRBV18 and TRBJ1-3; D unclear. The DNA of the CDR3 is TGTGCCAGCTCGCCCCCGGCAGCTGGAAACACCATATATTTT. This translates into CASSPPAAGNTIYF. Using reference TRBV18 and TRBJ1-3 for the parts outside the CDR3, the full variable domain is NAGVMQNPRHLVRRRGQEARLRCSPMKGHSHVYWYRQLPEEGLKFMVYLQKENIIDESGMPKERFSAEFPKEGPSILRIQQVVRGDSAAYFCASSPPAAGNTIYFGEGSWLTVV.